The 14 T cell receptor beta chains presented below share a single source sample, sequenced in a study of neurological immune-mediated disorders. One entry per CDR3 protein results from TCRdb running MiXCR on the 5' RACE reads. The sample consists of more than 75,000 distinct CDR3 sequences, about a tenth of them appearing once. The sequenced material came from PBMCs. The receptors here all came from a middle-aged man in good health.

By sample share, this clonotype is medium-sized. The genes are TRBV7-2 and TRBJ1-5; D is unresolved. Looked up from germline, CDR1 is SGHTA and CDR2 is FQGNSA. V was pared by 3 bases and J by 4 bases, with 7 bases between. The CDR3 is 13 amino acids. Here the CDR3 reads CASSLGVNQPQHF. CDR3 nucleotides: TGTGCCAGCAGCTTGGGAGTTAATCAGCCCCAGCATTTT.

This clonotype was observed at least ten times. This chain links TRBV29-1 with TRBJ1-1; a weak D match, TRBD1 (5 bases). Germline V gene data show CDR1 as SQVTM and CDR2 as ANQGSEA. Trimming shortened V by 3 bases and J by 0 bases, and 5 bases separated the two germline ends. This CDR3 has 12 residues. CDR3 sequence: CSVEDMNTEAFF. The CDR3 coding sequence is TGCAGCGTTGAGGACATGAACACTGAAGCTTTCTTT.

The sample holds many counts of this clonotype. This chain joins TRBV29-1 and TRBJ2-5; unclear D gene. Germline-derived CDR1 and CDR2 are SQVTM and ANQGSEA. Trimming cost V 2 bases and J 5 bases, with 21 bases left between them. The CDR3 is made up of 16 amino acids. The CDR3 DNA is TGCAGCGTTGAATACATTCCGACCGGTAGATCGGAGACCCAGTACTTC. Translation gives CSVEYIPTGRSETQYF.

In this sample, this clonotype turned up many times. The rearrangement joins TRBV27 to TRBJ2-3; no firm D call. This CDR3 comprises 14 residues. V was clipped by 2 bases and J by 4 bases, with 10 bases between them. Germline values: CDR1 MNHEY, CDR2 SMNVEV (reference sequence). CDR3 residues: CASSLNGNSDTQYF. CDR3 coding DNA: TGTGCCAGCAGTTTAAATGGGAACTCAGATACGCAGTATTTT.

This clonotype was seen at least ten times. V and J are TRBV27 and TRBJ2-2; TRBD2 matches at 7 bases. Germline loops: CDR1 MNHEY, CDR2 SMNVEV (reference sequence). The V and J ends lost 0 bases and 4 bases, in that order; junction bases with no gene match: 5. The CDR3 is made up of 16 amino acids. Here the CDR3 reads CASSLSQGGVTGELFF. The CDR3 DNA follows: TGTGCCAGCAGTTTATCTCAGGGAGGGGTCACCGGGGAGCTGTTTTTT.

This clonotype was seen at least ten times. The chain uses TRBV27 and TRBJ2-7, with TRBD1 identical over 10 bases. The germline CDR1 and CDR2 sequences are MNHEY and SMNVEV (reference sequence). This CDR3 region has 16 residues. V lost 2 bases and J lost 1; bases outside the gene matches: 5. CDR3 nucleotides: TGTGCCAGCAGTTTACTCGCGGGACAGGGGTCCTACGAGCAGTACTTC. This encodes CASSLLAGQGSYEQYF.

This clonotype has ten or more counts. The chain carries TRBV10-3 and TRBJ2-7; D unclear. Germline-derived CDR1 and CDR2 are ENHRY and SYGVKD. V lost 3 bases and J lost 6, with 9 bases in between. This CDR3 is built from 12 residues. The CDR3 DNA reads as TGTGCCATCAGTGATGGGCCCCTCGAGCAGTACTTC. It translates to CAISDGPLEQYF.

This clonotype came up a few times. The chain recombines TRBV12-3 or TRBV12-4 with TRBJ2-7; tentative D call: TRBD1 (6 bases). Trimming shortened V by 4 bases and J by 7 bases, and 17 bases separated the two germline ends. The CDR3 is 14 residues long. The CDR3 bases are TGTGCCAGCAGTTCGCCAAACAGGGCTGGGGAGCAGTACTTC. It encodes CASSSPNRAGEQYF.

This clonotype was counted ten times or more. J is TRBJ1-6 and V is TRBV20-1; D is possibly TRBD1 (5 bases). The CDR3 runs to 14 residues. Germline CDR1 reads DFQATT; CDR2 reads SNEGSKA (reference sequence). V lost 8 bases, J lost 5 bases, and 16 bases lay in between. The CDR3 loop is CSRGLGPNNSPLHF. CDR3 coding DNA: TGCAGTCGAGGGCTGGGGCCCAATAATTCACCCCTCCACTTT.

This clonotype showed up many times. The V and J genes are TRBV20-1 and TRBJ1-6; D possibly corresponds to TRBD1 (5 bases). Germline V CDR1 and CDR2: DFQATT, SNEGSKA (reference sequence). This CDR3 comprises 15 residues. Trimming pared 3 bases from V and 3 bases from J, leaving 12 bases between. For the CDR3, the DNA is TGCAGTGCTAGGCTCGGGGGGGTCTATAATTCACCCCTCCACTTT. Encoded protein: CSARLGGVYNSPLHF.

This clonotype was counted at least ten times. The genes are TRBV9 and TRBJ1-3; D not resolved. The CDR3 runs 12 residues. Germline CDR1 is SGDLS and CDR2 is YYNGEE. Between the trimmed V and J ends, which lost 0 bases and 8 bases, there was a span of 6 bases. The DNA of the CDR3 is TGTGCCAGCAGCGTAGGTAGGGACACCATATATTTT. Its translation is CASSVGRDTIYF.

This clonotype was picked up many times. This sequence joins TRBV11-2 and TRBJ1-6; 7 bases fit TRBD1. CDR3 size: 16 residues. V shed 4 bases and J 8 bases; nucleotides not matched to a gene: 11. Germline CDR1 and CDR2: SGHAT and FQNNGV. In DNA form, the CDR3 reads TGTGCCAGCAGCTCTTCGGACAGGCAGAATGATTCACCCCTCCACTTT. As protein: CASSSSDRQNDSPLHF.

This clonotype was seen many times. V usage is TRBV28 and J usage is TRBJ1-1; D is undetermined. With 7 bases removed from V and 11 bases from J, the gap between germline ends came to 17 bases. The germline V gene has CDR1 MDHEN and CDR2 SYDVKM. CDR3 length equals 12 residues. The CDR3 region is CASTSMSGMAFF. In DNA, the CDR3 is TGTGCCAGCACCTCTATGTCGGGGATGGCTTTCTTT.

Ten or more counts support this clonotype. DNA of the CDR3: TGTGCCAGCAGCCCGTGGGGTGGCGGACTCAATCAGCCCCAGCATTTT. It translates to CASSPWGGGLNQPQHF. The V gene is TRBV7-2, the J gene TRBJ1-5; the D is unclear. The CDR3 consists of 16 residues. V lost 5 bases to trimming and J lost 3 bases, with 17 bases between them. Per the germline V gene, CDR1 is SGHTA and CDR2 is FQGNSA.